This T cell receptor beta chain appears in the sequencing data of a study of blood T cell repertoires in COVID-19 (dated by TCRdb to the early 2020s). Describing the broader study: Collaborator samples came from the United States, Italy and Spain and covered acute and convalescent phases of COVID-19. Deeply sampled blood TCRbeta repertoires from subjects exposed to, actively infected with, or recovered from COVID-19 were included in the dataset. The prospective study material was composed of cDNA or gDNA derived from T cells, B-cell-depleted T cells, or PBMCs. The samples were drawn from the first 160 participants of the ongoing ImmuneRACE study and from 1,254 subjects provided by 6 global collaborators. The repertoires were released in a freely available public database meant as a resource for research on the immune response to SARS-CoV-2. HLA class I and class II types, where available, came from metadata supplied by the sample provider rather than from assay-based typing. The sample metadata nearly always contained a de-identified subject ID, COVID-19 status, age in years and sex. Summary of the overall study and its limitations: How much clinical and demographic metadata was included differed by source and by participant, and the metadata was provided uncurated.

As to this clone: The specificity of this receptor is unknown. No much larger clone is present one base from it, and per-base qualities are unavailable. Other DNA sequences from this sample encode an identical CDR3 as well.

TCRbeta CDR3 regions were amplified from genomic DNA using the immunoSEQ Assay, a bias-controlled multiplex PCR. The published analysis was carried out like this. The number of nucleated cells in each sample was estimated by amplification of reference gene primers within the assay. Sequence reads were collapsed and filtered to measure the absolute abundance of every unique TCRbeta CDR3 rearrangement. Productive Simpson clonality was computed per sample as the square root of Simpson's diversity index over productive rearrangements. TCRdb limited this immuneACCESS table to in-frame rearrangements with V and J called. A share of clones is missing; checked studies link under half to unresolved V genes, and the rest is unexplained. D and trimming come from the DNA, and the V and J calls and clone size come from that table. This sample lists about 140,000 clones; over 70% were detected once. The top ten clones comprise less than 2.5% of the sample.

Collaborating institutions collected whole blood in K2EDTA tubes following their own protocols. For TCRbeta analysis, collaborators shipped samples in one of three forms: frozen whole blood, isolated PBMCs, or DNA extracted from either of those sample types. V is trimmed back by 2 bases and J by 2 bases, and the junction contains 3 bases that no gene match accounts for. The CDR3 has 14 amino acids, counting the end cysteine and phenylalanine. The read is trimmed to its CDR3 DNA, 42 bases read in frame from base 1. From the germline V gene (reference sequence), CDR1 is MNHEY and CDR2 is SMNVEV. The rearrangement combines TRBV27 with TRBJ2-7, with TRBD2 matching 7 junction bases. The source of this sequence is a woman aged 60-70 years with acute or convalescent COVID-19. Source material: peripheral blood. The CDR3 amino acid sequence is: CASSLGGVPYEQYF. Here is the DNA: TGTGCCAGCAGTTTAGGGGGGGTACCCTACGAGCAGTACTTC.